This T cell receptor beta chain is from a study of blood T cell repertoires in COVID-19. Study details: The United States, Italy and Spain provided the acute and convalescent COVID-19 samples. From T cells, B-cell-depleted T cells, or PBMCs came the material, which was cDNA or gDNA.

In the original analysis: Nucleated cell counts were estimated from reference gene primer amplification. The protocol was immunoSEQ multiplex PCR, while the TCRdb copy is restricted to in-frame clones and leaves out a portion. V, J and clone size were drawn from that table, and D and trimming were deduced from the DNA. The sample contains roughly 200,000 clones, 80% to 90% of which appear only once. This CDR3 region has 12 residues. J lost 5 bases, V lost 10 bases, and 7 bases had no gene match. Germline V gene sequence: CDR1 SGDLS, CDR2 YYNGEE. The genes are TRBV9 and TRBJ2-5; 8 bases are a match to TRBD2. The receptor comes from a human donor with active or convalescent COVID-19. The donor label of this sample is uncertain. The sequencing input was peripheral blood. Written as DNA, the CDR3 is TGTGCCCACCGGGAGGGCGTGGAGACCCAGTACTTC. Its translation is CAHREGVETQYF.